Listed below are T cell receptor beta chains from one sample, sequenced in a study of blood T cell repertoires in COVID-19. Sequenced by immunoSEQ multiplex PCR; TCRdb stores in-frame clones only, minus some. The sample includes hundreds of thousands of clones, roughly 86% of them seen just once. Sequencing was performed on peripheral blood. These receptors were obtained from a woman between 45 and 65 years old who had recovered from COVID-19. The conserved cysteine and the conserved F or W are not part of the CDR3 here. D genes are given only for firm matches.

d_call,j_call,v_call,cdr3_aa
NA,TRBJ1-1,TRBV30,AWSATGNTEAF
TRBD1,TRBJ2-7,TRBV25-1,ASSDGTADSYEQY
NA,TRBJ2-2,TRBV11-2,ASSFRTTNTGELF
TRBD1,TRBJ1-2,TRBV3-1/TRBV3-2,ASSHGQVANYGYT
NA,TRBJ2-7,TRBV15,ATSRDRGYEQY
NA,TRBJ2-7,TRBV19,ASSIRDTSYEQY
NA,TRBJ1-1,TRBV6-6,ASSYSEMNTEAF
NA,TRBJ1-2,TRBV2,ASSLGGYYGYT
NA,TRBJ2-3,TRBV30,AWTPGVSTDTQY
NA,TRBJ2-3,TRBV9,ASSVYADTQY
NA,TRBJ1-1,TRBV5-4,ASSLAIQDSEAF
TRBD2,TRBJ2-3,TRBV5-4,AAGRTSGRSADTQY
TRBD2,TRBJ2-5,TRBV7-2,ASSFGEGETQY
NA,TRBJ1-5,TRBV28,ASSRVQGLSNQPQH
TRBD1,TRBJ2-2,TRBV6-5,ASSYDRGRAGELF
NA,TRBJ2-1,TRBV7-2,ASSPEVVSYNEQF
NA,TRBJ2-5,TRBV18,ASSPRGRRETQY
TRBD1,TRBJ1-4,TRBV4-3,ASSQGQGREKLF